A single sample gave rise to the 20 T cell receptor beta chains below, sequenced in a study of cytomegalovirus exposure and HLA in healthy donors. The PCR was carried out with 60 Vbeta primers and 13 Jbeta primers. The table came from immunoSEQ multiplex PCR; TCRdb's copy has only in-frame clones and leaves some out. The data hold around 140,000 clones, with more than 60% observed a single time. The specimen sequenced was PBMCs. The receptor set was obtained from a female donor in good health and CMV-seronegative.

The chain carries TRBV19 and TRBJ1-2; 8 bases match TRBD1. V was clipped by 7 bases and J by 8 bases; unmatched bases: 9. Germline CDR1 LNHDA, CDR2 SQIVND (reference sequence). The CDR3 runs 13 residues. This CDR3 reads CASTTGGVRGYTF. The CDR3 coding sequence is TGTGCCAGTACTACAGGGGGTGTCCGAGGCTACACCTTC.

This chain links TRBV19 with TRBJ2-1; 12 bases are shared with TRBD2. Unmatched junction bases numbered 8, after V lost 3 bases and J lost 2 bases. Germline V gives CDR1 LNHDA, CDR2 SQIVND (reference sequence). The CDR3 runs 18 residues. This CDR3 reads CASSIRRASGGAYNEQFF. As DNA, the CDR3 is TGTGCCAGTAGTATTAGGAGGGCTAGCGGGGGGGCCTACAATGAGCAGTTCTTC.

The rearrangement links TRBV27 to TRBJ1-1; a weak D match, TRBD1 (5 bases). Germline values: CDR1 MNHEY, CDR2 SMNVEV (reference sequence). Trimming took 4 bases from V and 1 from J, leaving 10 bases between them. This CDR3 spans 14 amino acids. The CDR3 DNA sequence: TGTGCCAGCAGTTATCGACAGACGAACACTGAAGCTTTCTTT. This sequence encodes CASSYRQTNTEAFF.

This clone showed up just a few times. CDR3 region: CASSQEQTTGTGMNTEAFF. The CDR3, as DNA: TGCGCCAGCAGCCAAGAACAAACTACCGGGACAGGGATGAACACTGAAGCTTTCTTT. The chain uses TRBV4-1 and TRBJ1-1, with TRBD1 matching 9 bases. Germline V gives CDR1 MGHRA, CDR2 YSYEKL. J lost 0 bases, V lost 0 bases, and 11 bases had no gene match. CDR3 length equals 19 residues.

The chain joins TRBV6-5 to TRBJ1-5; no reliable D call. Trimming removed 7 bases from V and 4 bases from J, with 8 bases in between. Germline loops: CDR1 MNHEY, CDR2 SVGAGI. The CDR3 has 12 residues. CDR3 nucleotide sequence: TGTGCCAGCACCGGGAGGAATCAGCCCCAGCATTTT. This codes for CASTGRNQPQHF.

The chain carries TRBV30 and TRBJ1-1, with 7 bases that match TRBD1. This CDR3 comprises 14 residues. V dropped 1 base and J dropped 5; count of bases not matched to a gene: 7. CDR1 is GTSNPN, CDR2 SVGIG, per germline (reference sequence). In nucleotides, the CDR3 is TGTGCCTGGAGTGCGGGCAGGGGGGATACTGAAGCTTTCTTT. It specifies CAWSAGRGDTEAFF.

The genes are TRBV5-1 and TRBJ2-7; a possible D gene is TRBD1 (5 bases). This CDR3 comprises 14 residues. V dropped 2 bases and J dropped 2 bases, with 11 bases sitting between them. CDR1 and CDR2 from the germline V gene are SGHRS and YFSETQ. Here the CDR3 reads CASSLRGPTYEQYF. CDR3 coding DNA: TGCGCCAGCAGCTTAAGGGGTCCCACCTACGAGCAGTACTTC.

This clone was detected only once. A junction end diverges from the germline sequence, so it may reflect a read error. This CDR3 is also generated by other DNA sequences in the sample. The V gene is TRBV30, the J gene TRBJ1-2; D remains ambiguous. Looked up from germline, CDR1 is GTSNPN and CDR2 is SVGIG (reference sequence). CDR3 length: 15 amino acids. CDR3 in amino acids: CAWSVPGGVSYGYTF. The CDR3, as DNA: TGTGCCTGGAGTGTACCTGGCGGAGTGAGCTATGGCTACACTTTC.

In its sample, this clone was seen a few times. The V gene is TRBV2, the J gene TRBJ1-6; no reliable D call. The CDR3 runs to 12 residues. Trimming removed 3 bases from V and 8 bases from J, with 5 bases in between. CDR1 is SNHLY and CDR2 is FYNNEI in the germline V gene. For the CDR3, the DNA is TGTGCCAGCAGTGACGCGTATTCACCCCTCCACTTT. Residues: CASSDAYSPLHF.

The chain recombines TRBV28 with TRBJ2-7, with 8 bases identical to TRBD1. V lost 5 bases and J lost 5; bases outside the gene matches: 11. Germline lookup yields CDR1 MDHEN and CDR2 SYDVKM. The CDR3 contains 15 residues. The chain's CDR3 is CASSTGTGKSDEQYF. The CDR3 DNA sequence: TGTGCCAGCAGTACCGGGACAGGTAAATCCGACGAGCAGTACTTC.

The J gene is TRBJ2-7, the V gene TRBV7-6; tentatively, D is TRBD2 (5 bases). The ends were cut back, 3 bases at V and 5 bases at J, with 11 bases in the middle. The CDR3 loop spans 13 amino acids. CDR1 is SGHVS, CDR2 FNYEAQ, per germline. The CDR3 loop reads CASSFGQEDEQYF. The CDR3 coding sequence is TGTGCCAGCAGCTTTGGGCAGGAGGACGAGCAGTACTTC.

The chain uses TRBV7-6 and TRBJ1-1, with D tentatively TRBD1 (6 bases). The CDR3 is made up of 13 amino acids. V lost 5 bases, J lost 8 bases, and 15 bases lay in between. The germline gives CDR1 SGHVS, CDR2 FNYEAQ. The CDR3 DNA reads TGTGCCAGCAGCCCCCGACAGGATTCCGAAGCTTTCTTT. This codes for CASSPRQDSEAFF.

The chain carries TRBV11-3 and TRBJ2-1, with D maybe TRBD1 (5 bases). CDR3 length equals 12 residues. Trimming cost V 5 bases and J 9 bases, with 11 bases left between them. Looked up from germline, CDR1 is SGHNT and CDR2 is YENEEA. The CDR3 sequence: CASSQSTVEQFF. In nucleotides, the CDR3 is TGTGCCAGCAGCCAGTCGACAGTTGAGCAGTTCTTC.

The chain uses TRBV18 and TRBJ2-7; weak D call: TRBD1 (5 bases). The germline CDR1 and CDR2 sequences are KGHSH and LQKENI. This CDR3 is built from 16 residues. Trimming took off 2 bases at V and 5 bases at J, with 19 bases between the two ends. This chain's CDR3 is CASSPSWGTGKDEQYF. CDR3 bases: TGTGCCAGCTCACCATCGTGGGGAACAGGCAAGGACGAGCAGTACTTC.

The chain has TRBV6-5 and TRBJ1-2, with TRBD1 matching 7 bases. The germline gives CDR1 MNHEY, CDR2 SVGAGI. This CDR3 is 15 amino acids long. J lost 0 bases, V lost 3 bases, and 4 bases had no gene match. The CDR3 reads CASSYGTASNYGYTF. CDR3 coding DNA: TGTGCCAGCAGTTATGGGACAGCTTCTAACTATGGCTACACCTTC.

This clone was seen once. The genes are TRBV10-1 and TRBJ2-2; 8 bases fit TRBD1. V trimming: 3 bases; J trimming: 5 bases; junction bases outside the gene matches: 8. The length of the CDR3 is 16 residues. Germline loops: CDR1 WNHNN, CDR2 SYGVQD (reference sequence). The CDR3 DNA follows: TGCGCCAGCAGTGACCCAGGGGGCGCGAGGACCGGGGAGCTGTTTTTT. Translated, it gives CASSDPGGARTGELFF.

The chain has TRBV11-2 and TRBJ2-7; possible D gene TRBD1, 6 bases. V lost 7 bases, J lost 1 base, and 26 bases lay in between. Germline V CDR1 and CDR2: SGHAT, FQNNGV. The CDR3 is 18 residues long. The CDR3 coding sequence is TGTGCCAGCACCTTGGGCCGAGGACAGCGCCGGGGATCCTACGAGCAGTACTTC. It is translated as CASTLGRGQRRGSYEQYF.

This clone was picked up one time. V usage is TRBV5-4 and J usage is TRBJ2-1; the match to TRBD2 covers 15 bases. Germline CDR1 and CDR2: SGHNT and YYREEE (reference sequence). Germline trimming cut 0 bases from V and 9 bases from J; bases unmatched to any gene: 13. The length of the CDR3 is 19 residues. The CDR3 sequence is CASSLASGLAGGLFGEQFF. CDR3 DNA: TGTGCCAGCAGCTTGGCCAGCGGACTAGCGGGGGGGCTATTCGGTGAGCAGTTCTTC.

The CDR3 sequence is CASSEEWRVWLRDTIYF. For the CDR3, the DNA is TGTGCCAGCAGTGAAGAGTGGAGAGTTTGGCTACGGGACACCATATATTTT. The rearrangement uses TRBV6-1 and TRBJ1-3, with D unresolved. The CDR3 runs 17 residues. Germline V gene sequence: CDR1 MNHNS, CDR2 SASEGT. The V end was cut by 1 base, the J end by 8 bases, with 21 bases between.

V is TRBV6-5 and J is TRBJ1-1, with a possible D match to TRBD1 (6 bases). The CDR3 contains 11 residues. Looked up from germline, CDR1 is MNHEY and CDR2 is SVGAGI. V lost 8 bases and J 10 bases, leaving 14 bases between the germline ends. The CDR3 protein is CASFREGGAFF. CDR3 nucleotides: TGTGCCAGCTTCAGGGAAGGGGGAGCTTTCTTT.